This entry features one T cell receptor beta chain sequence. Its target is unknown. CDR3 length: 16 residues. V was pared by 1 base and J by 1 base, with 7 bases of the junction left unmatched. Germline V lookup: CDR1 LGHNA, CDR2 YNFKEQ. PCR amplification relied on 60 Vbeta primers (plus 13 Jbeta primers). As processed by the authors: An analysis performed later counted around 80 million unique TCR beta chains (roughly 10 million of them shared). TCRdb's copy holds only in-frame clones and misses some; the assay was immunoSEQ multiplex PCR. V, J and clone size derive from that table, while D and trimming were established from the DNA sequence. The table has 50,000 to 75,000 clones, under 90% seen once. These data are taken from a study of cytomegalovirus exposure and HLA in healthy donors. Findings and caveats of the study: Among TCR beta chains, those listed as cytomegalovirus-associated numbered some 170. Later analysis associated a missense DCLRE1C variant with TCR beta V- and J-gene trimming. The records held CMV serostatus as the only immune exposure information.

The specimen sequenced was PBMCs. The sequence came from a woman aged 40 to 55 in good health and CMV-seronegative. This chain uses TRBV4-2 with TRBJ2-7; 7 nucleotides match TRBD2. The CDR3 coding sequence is TGTGCCAGCAGCCAAGCGGCGGGGGATGGTTCCTACGAGCAGTACTTC. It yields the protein CASSQAAGDGSYEQYF.